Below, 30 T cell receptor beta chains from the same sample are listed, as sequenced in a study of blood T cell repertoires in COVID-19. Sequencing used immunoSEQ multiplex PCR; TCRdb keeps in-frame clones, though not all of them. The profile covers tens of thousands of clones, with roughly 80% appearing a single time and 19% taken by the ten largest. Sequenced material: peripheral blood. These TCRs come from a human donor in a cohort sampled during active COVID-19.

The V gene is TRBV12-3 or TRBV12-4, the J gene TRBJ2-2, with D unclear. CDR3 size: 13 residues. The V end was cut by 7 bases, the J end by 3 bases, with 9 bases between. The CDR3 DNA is TGTGCCAGCACCCCCCCCGACACCGGGGAGCTGTTTTTT. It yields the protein CASTPPDTGELFF.

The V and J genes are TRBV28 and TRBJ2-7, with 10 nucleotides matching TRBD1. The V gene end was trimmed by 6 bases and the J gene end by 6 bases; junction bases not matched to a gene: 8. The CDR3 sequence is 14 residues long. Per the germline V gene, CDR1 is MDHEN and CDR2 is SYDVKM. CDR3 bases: TGTGCCAGCAGCCGACCGGGACAGGGGCCCGAGCAGTACTTC. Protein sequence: CASSRPGQGPEQYF.

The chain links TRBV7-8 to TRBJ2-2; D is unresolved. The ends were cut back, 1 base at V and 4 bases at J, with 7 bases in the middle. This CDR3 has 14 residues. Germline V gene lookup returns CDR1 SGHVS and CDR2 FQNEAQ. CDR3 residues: CASSLGRLTGELFF. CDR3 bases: TGTGCCAGCAGCTTAGGCAGGCTCACCGGGGAGCTGTTTTTT.

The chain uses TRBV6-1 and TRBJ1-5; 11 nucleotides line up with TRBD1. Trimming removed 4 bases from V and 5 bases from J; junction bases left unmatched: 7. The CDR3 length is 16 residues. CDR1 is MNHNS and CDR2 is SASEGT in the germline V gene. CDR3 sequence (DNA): TGTGCCAGCAGTGCCGGACAGGGGGCGCGGGATCAGCCCCAGCATTTT. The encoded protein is CASSAGQGARDQPQHF.

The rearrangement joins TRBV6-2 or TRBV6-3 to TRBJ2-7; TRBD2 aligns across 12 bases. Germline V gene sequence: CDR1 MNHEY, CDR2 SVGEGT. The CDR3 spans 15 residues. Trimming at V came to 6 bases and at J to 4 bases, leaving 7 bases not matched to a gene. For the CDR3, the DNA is TGTGCCAGCAGCCTTACTAGCGGGGGGCGGTACGAGCAGTACTTC. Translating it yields CASSLTSGGRYEQYF.

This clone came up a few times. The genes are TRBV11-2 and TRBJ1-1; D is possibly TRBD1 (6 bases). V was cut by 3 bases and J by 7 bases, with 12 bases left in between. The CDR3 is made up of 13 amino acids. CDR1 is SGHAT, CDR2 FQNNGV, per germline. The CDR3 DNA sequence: TGTGCCAGCAGCTTTCGTCTAGGGGGTGAAGCTTTCTTT. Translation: CASSFRLGGEAFF.

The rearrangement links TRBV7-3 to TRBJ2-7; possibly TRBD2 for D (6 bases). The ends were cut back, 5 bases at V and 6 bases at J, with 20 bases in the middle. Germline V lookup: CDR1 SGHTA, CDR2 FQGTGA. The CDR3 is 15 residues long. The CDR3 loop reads CASSPRDGRGSEQYF. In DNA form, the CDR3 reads TGTGCCAGCAGCCCCAGGGACGGGAGAGGTTCCGAGCAGTACTTC.

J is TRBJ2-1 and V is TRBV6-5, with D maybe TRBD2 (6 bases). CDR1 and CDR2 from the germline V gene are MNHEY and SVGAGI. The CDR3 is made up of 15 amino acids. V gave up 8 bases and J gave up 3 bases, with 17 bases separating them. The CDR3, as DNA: TGTGCCAGCGGCCGGCTCGGGAGCGGCTACAATGAGCAGTTCTTC. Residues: CASGRLGSGYNEQFF.

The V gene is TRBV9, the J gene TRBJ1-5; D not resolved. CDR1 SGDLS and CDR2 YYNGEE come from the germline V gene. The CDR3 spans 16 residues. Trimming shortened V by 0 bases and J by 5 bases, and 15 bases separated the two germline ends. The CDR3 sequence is CASSVERFISDQPQHF. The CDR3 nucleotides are TGTGCCAGCAGCGTAGAAAGATTCATAAGCGATCAGCCCCAGCATTTT.

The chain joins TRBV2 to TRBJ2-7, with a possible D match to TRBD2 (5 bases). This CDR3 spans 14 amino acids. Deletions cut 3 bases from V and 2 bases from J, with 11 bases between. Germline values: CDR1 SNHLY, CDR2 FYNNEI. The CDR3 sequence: CASSERTPAYEQYF. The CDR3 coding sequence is TGTGCCAGCAGTGAGAGGACTCCCGCCTACGAGCAGTACTTC.

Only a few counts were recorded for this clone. The CDR3 is CASSYGVAFWGYTF. CDR3 DNA: TGTGCCAGCAGCTACGGGGTGGCCTTTTGGGGCTACACCTTC. This chain connects TRBV7-2 to TRBJ1-2; the D is unclear. Trimming removed 4 bases at V and 8 bases at J, with 17 bases between. The germline V gene encodes CDR1 SGHTA and CDR2 FQGNSA. This CDR3 region has 14 residues.

In DNA form, the CDR3 reads TGTGCCAGCAGCCTTGGACAGGGATCTATCTCGAGCGGCTACACCTTC. This translates into CASSLGQGSISSGYTF. V is TRBV2 and J is TRBJ1-2; TRBD1 agrees at 8 bases. The CDR3 is 16 residues long. Germline V lookup: CDR1 SNHLY, CDR2 FYNNEI. The V segment lost 6 bases and the J segment 8 bases; nucleotides outside the gene matches: 17. Drawing the rest from reference TRBV2 and TRBJ1-2, the complete variable domain is EPEVTQTPSHQVTQMGQEVILRCVPISNHLYFYWYRQILGQKVEFLVSFYNNEISEKSEIFDDQFSVERPDGSNFTLKIRSTKLEDSAMYFCASSLGQGSISSGYTFGSGTRLTVV.

CDR3 region: CASSFRDRANYGYTF. In DNA, the CDR3 is TGTGCCAGCAGCTTCCGGGACAGAGCTAACTATGGCTACACCTTC. The gene calls are TRBV7-2 and TRBJ1-2, with 7 bases matching TRBD1. There are 15 residues in the CDR3. Germline CDR1 and CDR2: SGHTA and FQGNSA. The V segment lost 3 bases and the J segment 0 bases; nucleotides outside the gene matches: 4.

DNA for the CDR3: TGTGCCAGCAGCCCCAGGCTCTACGAGCAGTACTTC. Protein sequence: CASSPRLYEQYF. The rearrangement uses TRBV3-1 (or the pseudogene TRBV3-2) and TRBJ2-7; D gene unclear. The ends were cut back, 4 bases at V and 3 bases at J, with 7 bases in the middle. This CDR3 has 12 residues. Germline assignment: CDR1 LGHDT and CDR2 YNNKEL (reference sequence).

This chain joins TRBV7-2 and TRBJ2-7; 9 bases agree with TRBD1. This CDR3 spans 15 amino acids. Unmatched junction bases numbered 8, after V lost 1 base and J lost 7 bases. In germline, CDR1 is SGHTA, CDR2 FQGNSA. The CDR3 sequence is CASSLGWTGAREQYF. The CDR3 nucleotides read TGTGCCAGCAGCTTAGGGTGGACAGGGGCTCGGGAGCAGTACTTC.

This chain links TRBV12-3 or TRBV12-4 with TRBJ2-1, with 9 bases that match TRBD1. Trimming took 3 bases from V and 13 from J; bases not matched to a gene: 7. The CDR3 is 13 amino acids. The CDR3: CASSLGTGLPQFF. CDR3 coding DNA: TGTGCCAGCAGTTTGGGGACAGGGCTTCCCCAGTTCTTC.

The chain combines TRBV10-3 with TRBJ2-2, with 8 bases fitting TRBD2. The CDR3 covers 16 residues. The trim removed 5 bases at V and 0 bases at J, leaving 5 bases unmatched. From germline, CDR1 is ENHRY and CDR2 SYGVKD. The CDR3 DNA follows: TGTGCCATCAGTTACGGGACTAGACCGAACACCGGGGAGCTGTTTTTT. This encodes CAISYGTRPNTGELFF.

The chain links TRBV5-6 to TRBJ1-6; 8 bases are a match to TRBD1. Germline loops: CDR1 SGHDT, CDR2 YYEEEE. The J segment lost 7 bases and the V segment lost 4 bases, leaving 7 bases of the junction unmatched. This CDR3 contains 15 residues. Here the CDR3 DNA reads TGTGCCAGCAGCCGCGGGACAGGTCTAAATTCACCCCTCCACTTT. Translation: CASSRGTGLNSPLHF.

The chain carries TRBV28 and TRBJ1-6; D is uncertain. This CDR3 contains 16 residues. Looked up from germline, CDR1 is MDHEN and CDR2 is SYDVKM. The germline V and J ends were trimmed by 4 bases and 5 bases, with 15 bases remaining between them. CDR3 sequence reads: CASSWGGPGNNSPLHF. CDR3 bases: TGTGCCAGCAGTTGGGGAGGGCCGGGAAATAATTCACCCCTCCACTTT.

Written as DNA, the CDR3 is TGCGCCAGCAGCTTCGGGTATAATTCACCCCTCCACTTT. Translation gives CASSFGYNSPLHF. J is TRBJ1-6 and V is TRBV5-1; D unclear. Per the germline V gene, CDR1 is SGHRS and CDR2 is YFSETQ. CDR3 length equals 13 residues. The V end was cut by 2 bases, the J end by 4 bases, with 4 bases between.

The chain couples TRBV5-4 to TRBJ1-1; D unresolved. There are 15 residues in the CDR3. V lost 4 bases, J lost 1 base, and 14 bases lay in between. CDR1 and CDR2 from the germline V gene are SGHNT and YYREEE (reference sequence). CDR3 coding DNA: TGTGCCAGCAGCCGTGGGAGAATGGGGAACACTGAAGCTTTCTTT. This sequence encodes CASSRGRMGNTEAFF.

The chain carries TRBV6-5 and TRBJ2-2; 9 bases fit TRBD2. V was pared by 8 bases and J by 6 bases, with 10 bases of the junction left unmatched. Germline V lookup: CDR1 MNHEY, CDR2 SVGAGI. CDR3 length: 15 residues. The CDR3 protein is CASRTAGGRAGELFF. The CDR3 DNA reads TGTGCCAGCCGTACCGCGGGGGGGCGGGCCGGGGAGCTGTTTTTT.

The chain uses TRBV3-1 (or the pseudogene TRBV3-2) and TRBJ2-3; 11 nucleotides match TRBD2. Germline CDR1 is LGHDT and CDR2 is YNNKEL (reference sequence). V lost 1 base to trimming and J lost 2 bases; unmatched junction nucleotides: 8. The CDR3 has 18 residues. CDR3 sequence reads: CASSQGNSGGAFTDTQYF. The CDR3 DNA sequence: TGTGCCAGCAGCCAAGGAAATAGCGGGGGGGCCTTCACAGATACGCAGTATTTT.

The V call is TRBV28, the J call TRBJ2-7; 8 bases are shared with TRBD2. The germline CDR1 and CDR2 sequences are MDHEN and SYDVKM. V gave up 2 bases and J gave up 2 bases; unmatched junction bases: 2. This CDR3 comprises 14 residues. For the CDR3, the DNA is TGTGCCAGCAGTTTAACTAGCGGAACCTACGAGCAGTACTTC. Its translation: CASSLTSGTYEQYF.

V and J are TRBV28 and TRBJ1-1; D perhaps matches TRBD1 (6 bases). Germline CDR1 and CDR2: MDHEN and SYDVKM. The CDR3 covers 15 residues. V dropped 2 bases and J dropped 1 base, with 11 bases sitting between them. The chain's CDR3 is CASSLQGSGNTEAFF. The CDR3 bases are TGTGCCAGCAGTTTACAGGGGTCGGGGAACACTGAAGCTTTCTTT. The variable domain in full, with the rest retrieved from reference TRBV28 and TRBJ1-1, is DVKVTQSSRYLVKRTGEKVFLECVQDMDHENMFWYRQDPGLGLRLIYFSYDVKMKEKGDIPEGYSVSREKKERFSLILESASTNQTSMYLCASSLQGSGNTEAFFGQGTRLTVV.

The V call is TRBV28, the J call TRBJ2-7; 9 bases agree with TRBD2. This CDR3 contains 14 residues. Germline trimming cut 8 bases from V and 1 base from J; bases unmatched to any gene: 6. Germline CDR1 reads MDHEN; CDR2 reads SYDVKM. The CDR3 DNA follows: TGTGCCAGCTTCGCGGGAGGGGGGTCCTACGAGCAGTACTTC. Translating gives CASFAGGGSYEQYF.

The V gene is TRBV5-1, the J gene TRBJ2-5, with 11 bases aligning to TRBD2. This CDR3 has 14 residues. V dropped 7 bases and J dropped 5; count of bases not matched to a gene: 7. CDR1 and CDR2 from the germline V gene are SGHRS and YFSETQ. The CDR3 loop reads CASGLAGGYETQYF. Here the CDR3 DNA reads TGCGCCAGCGGATTAGCGGGAGGGTACGAGACCCAGTACTTC.

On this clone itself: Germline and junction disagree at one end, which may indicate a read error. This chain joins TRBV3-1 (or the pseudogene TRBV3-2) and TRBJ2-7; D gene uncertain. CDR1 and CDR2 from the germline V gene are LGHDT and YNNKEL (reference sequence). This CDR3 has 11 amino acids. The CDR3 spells CASTQGREQYF. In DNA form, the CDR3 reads TGTGCCAGCACCCAAGGCAGGGAGCAGTACTTC.

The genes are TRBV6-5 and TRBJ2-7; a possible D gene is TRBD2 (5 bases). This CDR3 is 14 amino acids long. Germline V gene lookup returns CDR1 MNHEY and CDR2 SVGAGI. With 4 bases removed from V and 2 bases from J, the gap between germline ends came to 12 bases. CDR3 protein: CASSSPGGPYEQYF. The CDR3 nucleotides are TGTGCCAGCAGTTCCCCTGGCGGGCCCTACGAGCAGTACTTC.

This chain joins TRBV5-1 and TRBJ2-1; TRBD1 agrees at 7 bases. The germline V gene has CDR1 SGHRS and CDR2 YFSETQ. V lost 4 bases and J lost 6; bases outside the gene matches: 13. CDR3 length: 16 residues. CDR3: CASSPGADRVGNEQFF. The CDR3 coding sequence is TGCGCCAGCAGCCCAGGGGCCGACAGGGTTGGCAATGAGCAGTTCTTC.